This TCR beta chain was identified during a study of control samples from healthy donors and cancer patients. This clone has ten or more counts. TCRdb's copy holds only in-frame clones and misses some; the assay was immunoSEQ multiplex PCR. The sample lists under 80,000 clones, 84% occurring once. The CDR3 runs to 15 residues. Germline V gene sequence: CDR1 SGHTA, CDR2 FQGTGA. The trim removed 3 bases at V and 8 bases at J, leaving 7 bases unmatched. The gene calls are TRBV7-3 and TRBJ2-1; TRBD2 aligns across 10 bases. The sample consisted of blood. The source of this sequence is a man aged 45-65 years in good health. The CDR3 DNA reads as TGTGCCAGCAGCTTTTCGAGCGGGAGGGTCTATGAGCAGTTCTTC. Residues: CASSFSSGRVYEQFF.